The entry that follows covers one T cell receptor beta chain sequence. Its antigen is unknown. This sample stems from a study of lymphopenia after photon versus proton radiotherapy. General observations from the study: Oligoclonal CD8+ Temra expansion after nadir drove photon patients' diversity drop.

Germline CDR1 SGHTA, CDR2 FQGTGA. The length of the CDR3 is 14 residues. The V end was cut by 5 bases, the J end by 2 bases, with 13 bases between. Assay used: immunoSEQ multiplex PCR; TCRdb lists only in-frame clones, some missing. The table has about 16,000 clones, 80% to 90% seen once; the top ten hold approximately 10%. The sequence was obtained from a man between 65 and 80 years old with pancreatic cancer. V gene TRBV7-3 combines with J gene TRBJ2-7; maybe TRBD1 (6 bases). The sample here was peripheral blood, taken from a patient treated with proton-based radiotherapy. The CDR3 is CASSPQGPPYEQYF. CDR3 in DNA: TGTGCCAGCAGCCCACAGGGACCCCCCTACGAGCAGTACTTC.